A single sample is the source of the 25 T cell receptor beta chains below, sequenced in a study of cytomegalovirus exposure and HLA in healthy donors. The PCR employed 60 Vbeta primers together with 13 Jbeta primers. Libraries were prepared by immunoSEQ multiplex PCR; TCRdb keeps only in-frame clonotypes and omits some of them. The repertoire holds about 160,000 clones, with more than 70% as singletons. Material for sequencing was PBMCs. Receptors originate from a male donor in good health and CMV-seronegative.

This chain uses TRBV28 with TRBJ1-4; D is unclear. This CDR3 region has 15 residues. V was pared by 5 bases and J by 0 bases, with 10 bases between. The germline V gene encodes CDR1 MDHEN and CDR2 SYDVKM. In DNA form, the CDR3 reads TGTGCCAGCAGTCACAACACCCCAACTAATGAAAAACTGTTTTTT. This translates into CASSHNTPTNEKLFF.

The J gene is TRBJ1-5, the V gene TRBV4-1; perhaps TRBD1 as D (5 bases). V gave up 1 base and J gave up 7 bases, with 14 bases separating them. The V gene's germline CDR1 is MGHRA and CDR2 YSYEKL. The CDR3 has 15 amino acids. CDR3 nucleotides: TGCGCCAGCAGCCAAGGTCGGCAGGGCTGGCAGCCCCAGCATTTT. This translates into CASSQGRQGWQPQHF.

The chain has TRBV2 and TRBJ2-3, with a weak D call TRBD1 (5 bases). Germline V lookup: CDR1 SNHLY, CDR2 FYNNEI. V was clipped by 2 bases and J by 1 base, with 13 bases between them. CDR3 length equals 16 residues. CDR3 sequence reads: CASSERVGAGTDTQYF. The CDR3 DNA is TGTGCCAGCAGTGAAAGGGTAGGGGCTGGCACAGATACGCAGTATTTT. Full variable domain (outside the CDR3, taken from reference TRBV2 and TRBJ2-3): EPEVTQTPSHQVTQMGQEVILRCVPISNHLYFYWYRQILGQKVEFLVSFYNNEISEKSEIFDDQFSVERPDGSNFTLKIRSTKLEDSAMYFCASSERVGAGTDTQYFGPGTRLTVL.

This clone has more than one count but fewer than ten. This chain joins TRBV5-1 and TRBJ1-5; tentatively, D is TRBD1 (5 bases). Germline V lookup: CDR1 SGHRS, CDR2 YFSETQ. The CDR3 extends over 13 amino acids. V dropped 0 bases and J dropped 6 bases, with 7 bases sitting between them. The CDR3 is CASSLGGGQPQHF. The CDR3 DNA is TGCGCCAGCAGCTTGGGGGGGGGTCAGCCCCAGCATTTT.

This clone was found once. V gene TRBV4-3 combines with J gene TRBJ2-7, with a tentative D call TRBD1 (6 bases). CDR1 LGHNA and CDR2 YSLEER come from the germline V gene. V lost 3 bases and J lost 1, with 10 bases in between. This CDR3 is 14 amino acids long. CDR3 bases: TGCGCCAGCAGCCAGGGGACACCATCCTACGAGCAGTACTTC. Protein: CASSQGTPSYEQYF.

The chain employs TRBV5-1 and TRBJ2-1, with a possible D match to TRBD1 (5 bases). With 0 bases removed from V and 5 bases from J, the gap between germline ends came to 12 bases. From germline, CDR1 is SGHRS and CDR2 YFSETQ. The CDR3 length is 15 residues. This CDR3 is CASSLAWGSNNEQFF. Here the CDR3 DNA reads TGCGCCAGCAGCTTGGCCTGGGGCTCTAACAATGAGCAGTTCTTC.

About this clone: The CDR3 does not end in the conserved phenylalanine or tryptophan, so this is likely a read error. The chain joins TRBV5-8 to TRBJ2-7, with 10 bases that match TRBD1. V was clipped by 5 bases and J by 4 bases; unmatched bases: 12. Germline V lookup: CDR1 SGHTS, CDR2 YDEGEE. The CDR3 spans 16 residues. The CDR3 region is CASSDRPGQGSYEQYL. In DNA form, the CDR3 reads TGTGCCAGCAGTGATCGACCGGGACAGGGGTCTTACGAGCAGTACCTC.

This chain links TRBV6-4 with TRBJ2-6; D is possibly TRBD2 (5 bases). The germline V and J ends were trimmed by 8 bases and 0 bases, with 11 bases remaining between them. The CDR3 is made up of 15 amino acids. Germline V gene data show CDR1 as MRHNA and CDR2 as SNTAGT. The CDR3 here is CASGSASSGANVLTF. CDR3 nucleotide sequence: TGTGCCAGCGGGAGCGCTAGCTCTGGGGCCAACGTCCTGACTTTC.

The CDR3 spells CASSSSGRLKPQHF. CDR3 bases: TGTGCCAGCAGTTCTTCAGGGCGCCTTAAGCCCCAGCATTTT. The V call is TRBV28, the J call TRBJ1-5, with a possible D match to TRBD1 (5 bases). This CDR3 spans 14 amino acids. V was shortened by 4 bases and J by 8 bases, with 15 bases between the two germline ends. Germline V gene sequence: CDR1 MDHEN, CDR2 SYDVKM.

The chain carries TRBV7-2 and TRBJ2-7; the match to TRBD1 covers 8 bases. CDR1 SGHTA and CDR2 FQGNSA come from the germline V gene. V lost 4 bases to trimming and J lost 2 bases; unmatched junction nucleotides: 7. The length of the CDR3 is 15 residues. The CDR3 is CASSWPGTGTYEQYF. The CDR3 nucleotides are TGTGCCAGCAGCTGGCCCGGGACAGGAACCTACGAGCAGTACTTC.

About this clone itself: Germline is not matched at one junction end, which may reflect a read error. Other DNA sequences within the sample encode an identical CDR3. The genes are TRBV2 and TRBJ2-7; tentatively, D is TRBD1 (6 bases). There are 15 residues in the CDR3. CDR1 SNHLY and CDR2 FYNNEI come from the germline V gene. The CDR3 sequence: CASSVTGLGLDEQYF. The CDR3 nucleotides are TGTGCCAGCAGTGTAACAGGGTTGGGGCTTGACGAGCAATACTTC. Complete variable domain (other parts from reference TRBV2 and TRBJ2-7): EPEVTQTPSHQVTQMGQEVILRCVPISNHLYFYWYRQILGQKVEFLVSFYNNEISEKSEIFDDQFSVERPDGSNFTLKIRSTKLEDSAMYFCASSVTGLGLDEQYFGPGTRLTVT.

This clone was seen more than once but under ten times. Written as DNA, the CDR3 is TGTGCCAGCAGCTTGTTGACTAGCGGGAGGGCCGCTGAGCAGTTCTTC. Translating it yields CASSLLTSGRAAEQFF. J is TRBJ2-1 and V is TRBV5-6, with 14 bases matching TRBD2. V trimming: 1 base; J trimming: 9 bases; junction bases outside the gene matches: 6. The germline CDR1 and CDR2 sequences are SGHDT and YYEEEE. This CDR3 spans 16 amino acids.

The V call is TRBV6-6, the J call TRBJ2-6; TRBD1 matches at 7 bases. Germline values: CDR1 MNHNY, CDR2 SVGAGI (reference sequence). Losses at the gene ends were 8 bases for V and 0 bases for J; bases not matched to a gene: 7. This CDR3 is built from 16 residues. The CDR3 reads CASADRINSGANVLTF. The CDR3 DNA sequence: TGTGCCAGCGCGGACAGGATTAACTCTGGGGCCAACGTCCTGACTTTC.

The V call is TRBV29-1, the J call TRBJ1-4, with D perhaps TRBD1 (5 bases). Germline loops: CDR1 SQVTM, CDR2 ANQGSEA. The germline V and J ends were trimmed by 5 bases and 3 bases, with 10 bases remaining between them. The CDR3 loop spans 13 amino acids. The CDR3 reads CSVKGFANEKLFF. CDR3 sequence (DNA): TGCAGCGTTAAGGGGTTCGCTAATGAAAAACTGTTTTTT.

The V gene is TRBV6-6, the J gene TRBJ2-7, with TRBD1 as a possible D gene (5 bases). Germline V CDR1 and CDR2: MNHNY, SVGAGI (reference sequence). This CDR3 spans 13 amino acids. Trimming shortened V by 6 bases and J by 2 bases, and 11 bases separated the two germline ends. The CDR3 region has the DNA TGTGCCAGCAGCCCTAGGGGCACCTACGAGCAGTACTTC. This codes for CASSPRGTYEQYF.

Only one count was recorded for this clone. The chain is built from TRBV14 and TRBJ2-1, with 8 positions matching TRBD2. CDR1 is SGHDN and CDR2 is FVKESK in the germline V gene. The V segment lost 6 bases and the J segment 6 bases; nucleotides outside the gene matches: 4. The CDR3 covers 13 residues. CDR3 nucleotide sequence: TGTGCCAGCAGTTCCGGACTAGCCAATGAGCAGTTCTTC. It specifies CASSSGLANEQFF.

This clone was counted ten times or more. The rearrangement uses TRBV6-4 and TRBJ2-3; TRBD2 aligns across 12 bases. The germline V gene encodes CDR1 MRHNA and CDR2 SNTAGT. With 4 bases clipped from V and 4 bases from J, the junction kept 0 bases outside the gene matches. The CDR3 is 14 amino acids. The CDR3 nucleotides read TGTGCCAGCAGTGCTAGCGGGGGGGCAGATACGCAGTATTTT. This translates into CASSASGGADTQYF.

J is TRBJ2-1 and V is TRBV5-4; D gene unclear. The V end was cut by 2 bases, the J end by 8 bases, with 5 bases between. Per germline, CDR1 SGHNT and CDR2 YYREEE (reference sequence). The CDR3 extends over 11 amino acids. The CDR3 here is CASSLSHEQFF. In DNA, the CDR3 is TGTGCCAGCAGCTTAAGCCATGAGCAGTTCTTC.

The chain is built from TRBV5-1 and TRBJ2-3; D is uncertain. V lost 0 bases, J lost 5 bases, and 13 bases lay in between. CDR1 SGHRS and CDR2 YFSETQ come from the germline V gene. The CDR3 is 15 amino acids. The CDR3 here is CASSLAPASEDTQYF. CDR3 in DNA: TGCGCCAGCAGCTTGGCACCTGCGTCTGAAGATACGCAGTATTTT.

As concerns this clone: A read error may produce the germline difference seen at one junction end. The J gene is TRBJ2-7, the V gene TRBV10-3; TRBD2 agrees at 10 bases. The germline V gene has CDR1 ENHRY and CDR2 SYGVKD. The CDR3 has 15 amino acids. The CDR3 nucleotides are TGTGCCATCAGTGAGTCGACTCGATCCAGGACTAGCGGATCCTTC. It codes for CAISESTRSRTSGSF.

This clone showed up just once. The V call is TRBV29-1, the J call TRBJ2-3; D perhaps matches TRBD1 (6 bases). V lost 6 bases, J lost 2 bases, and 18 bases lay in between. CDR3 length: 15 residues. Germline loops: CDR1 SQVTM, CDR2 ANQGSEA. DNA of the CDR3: TGCAGCGTCGTTAACCGGGACAAGATCACAGATACGCAGTATTTT. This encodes CSVVNRDKITDTQYF.

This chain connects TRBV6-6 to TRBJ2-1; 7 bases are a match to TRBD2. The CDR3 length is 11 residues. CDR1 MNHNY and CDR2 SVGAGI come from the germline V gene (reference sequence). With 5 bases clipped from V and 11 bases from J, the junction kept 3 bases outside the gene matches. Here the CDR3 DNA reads TGTGCCAGCAGTCCCGGGAGGAAGCAGTTCTTC. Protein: CASSPGRKQFF.

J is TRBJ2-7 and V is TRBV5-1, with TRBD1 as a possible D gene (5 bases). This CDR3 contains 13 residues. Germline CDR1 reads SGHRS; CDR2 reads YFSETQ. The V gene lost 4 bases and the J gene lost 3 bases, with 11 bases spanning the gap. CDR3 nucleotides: TGCGCCAGCAGCACCGGACACAACTACGAGCAGTACTTC. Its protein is CASSTGHNYEQYF. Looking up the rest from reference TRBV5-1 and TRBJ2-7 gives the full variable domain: KAGVTQTPRYLIKTRGQQVTLSCSPISGHRSVSWYQQTPGQGLQFLFEYFSETQRNKGNFPGRFSGRQFSNSRSEMNVSTLELGDSALYLCASSTGHNYEQYFGPGTRLTVT.

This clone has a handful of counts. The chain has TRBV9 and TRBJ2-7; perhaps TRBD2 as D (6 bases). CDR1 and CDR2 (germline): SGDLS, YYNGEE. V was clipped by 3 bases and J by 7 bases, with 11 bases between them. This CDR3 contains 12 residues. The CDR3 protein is CASSGLRGEQYF. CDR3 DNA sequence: TGTGCCAGCAGCGGCCTCCGGGGGGAGCAGTACTTC.

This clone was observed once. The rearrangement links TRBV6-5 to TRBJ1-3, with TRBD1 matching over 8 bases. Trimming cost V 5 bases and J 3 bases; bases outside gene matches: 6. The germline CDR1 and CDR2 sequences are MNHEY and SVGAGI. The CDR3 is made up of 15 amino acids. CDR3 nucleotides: TGTGCCAGCAGTCGAACAGGGGGTCTTGGAAACACCATATATTTT. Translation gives CASSRTGGLGNTIYF.